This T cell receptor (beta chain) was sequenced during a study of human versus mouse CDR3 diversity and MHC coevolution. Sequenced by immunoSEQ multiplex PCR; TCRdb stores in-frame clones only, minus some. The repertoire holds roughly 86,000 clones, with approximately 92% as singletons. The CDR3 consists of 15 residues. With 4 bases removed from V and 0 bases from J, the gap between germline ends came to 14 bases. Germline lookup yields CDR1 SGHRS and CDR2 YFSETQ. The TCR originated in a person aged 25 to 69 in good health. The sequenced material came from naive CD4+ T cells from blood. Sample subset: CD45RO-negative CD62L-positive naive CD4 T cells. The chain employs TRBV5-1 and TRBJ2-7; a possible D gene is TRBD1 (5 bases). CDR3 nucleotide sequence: TGCGCCAGCAGCGGAAGGGGTGTGAGCTCCTACGAGCAGTACTTC. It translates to CASSGRGVSSYEQYF.